Listed here are 8 T cell receptor beta chains from one sample, sequenced in a study of lymphopenia after photon versus proton radiotherapy. TCRdb's table, derived via immunoSEQ multiplex PCR, lists solely in-frame clones and lacks some. Of fewer than 20,000 clones listed, around nine tenths were seen once; the top ten hold approximately 9.1%. Sequenced here: peripheral blood, sampled from a patient treated with proton-based radiotherapy. The source of these receptors is a man aged 65 to 85 with pancreatic cancer.

This clone appeared a few times. This sequence joins TRBV18 and TRBJ2-2; D gene uncertain. Germline values: CDR1 KGHSH, CDR2 LQKENI. The V gene lost 0 bases and the J gene lost 0 bases, with 8 bases spanning the gap. The CDR3 loop spans 16 amino acids. Here the CDR3 DNA reads TGTGCCAGCTCACCACCGAACAGCGCGAACACCGGGGAGCTGTTTTTT. This translates into CASSPPNSANTGELFF.

This chain connects TRBV5-6 to TRBJ1-1, with D possibly TRBD1 on 6 matching bases. Germline lookup yields CDR1 SGHDT and CDR2 YYEEEE. The CDR3 is 17 amino acids. V was cut by 2 bases and J by 4 bases, with 21 bases left in between. The CDR3 nucleotides read TGTGCCAGCAGCTTTGTGAGCAGGGGTTCGTATGGCACTGAAGCTTTCTTT. Its protein is CASSFVSRGSYGTEAFF.

The sample holds a few counts of this clone. CDR3 amino acids: CASSPGTGGPPLHF. The CDR3 bases are TGCGCCAGCAGCCCCGGGACAGGGGGCCCACCCCTCCACTTT. The chain joins TRBV5-1 to TRBJ1-6; 12 positions match TRBD1. The CDR3 runs 14 residues. J was trimmed by 11 bases and V by 4 bases; bases with no gene match: 4. Germline CDR1 and CDR2: SGHRS and YFSETQ.

This rearrangement joins TRBV2 to TRBJ1-1; D call uncertain. Germline V CDR1 and CDR2: SNHLY, FYNNEI. The V and J ends lost 3 bases and 8 bases respectively, with 7 bases between them. The CDR3 covers 11 residues. CDR3 in amino acids: CASSDSREAFF. As DNA, the CDR3 is TGTGCCAGCAGTGACAGTAGAGAAGCTTTCTTT.

The chain employs TRBV28 and TRBJ2-1, with 12 bases identical to TRBD2. The CDR3 spans 16 residues. The V gene's germline CDR1 is MDHEN and CDR2 SYDVKM. The junction had 8 bases not matched to a gene; V was cut back by 3 bases and J by 8 bases. CDR3 DNA sequence: TGTGCCAGCAGTTTGTCTAGCGGGAGGGCCTGGGATGAGCAGTTCTTC. Protein sequence: CASSLSSGRAWDEQFF.

CDR3 sequence reads: CASSPLSGVGDNQPQHF. In nucleotides, the CDR3 is TGTGCCAGCTCACCACTGAGCGGGGTGGGCGACAATCAGCCCCAGCATTTT. The chain links TRBV18 to TRBJ1-5; D ambiguous. The CDR3 is made up of 17 amino acids. Trimming took off 1 base at V and 3 bases at J, with 16 bases between the two ends. The V gene's germline CDR1 is KGHSH and CDR2 LQKENI.

This chain connects TRBV6-1 to TRBJ2-5; the match to TRBD1 covers 8 bases. The V and J ends lost 8 bases and 4 bases, in that order; junction bases with no gene match: 12. CDR3 length: 15 residues. The germline V gene encodes CDR1 MNHNS and CDR2 SASEGT. The DNA of the CDR3 is TGTGCCAGCTCAGGGACAGGAACTTTACTAGAGACCCAGTACTTC. Translation gives CASSGTGTLLETQYF.

CDR3 DNA sequence: TGTGCCAGCAGCCCCCGGTCTAGCGGTTACTACAATGAGCAGTTCTTC. Protein product: CASSPRSSGYYNEQFF. The chain recombines TRBV9 with TRBJ2-1, with TRBD2 matching over 7 bases. V lost 4 bases to trimming and J lost 3 bases; unmatched junction nucleotides: 10. Germline CDR1 is SGDLS and CDR2 is YYNGEE. The CDR3 sequence is 16 residues long. Variable domain in full (rest from reference TRBV9 and TRBJ2-1): DSGVTQTPKHLITATGQRVTLRCSPRSGDLSVYWYQQSLDQGLQFLIQYYNGEERAKGNILERFSAQQFPDLHSELNLSSLELGDSALYFCASSPRSSGYYNEQFFGPGTRLTVL.